The 18 T cell receptor beta chains in this list originate from one sample, sequenced in a study of blood T cell repertoires in COVID-19. The table came from immunoSEQ multiplex PCR; TCRdb's copy has only in-frame clones and leaves some out. The sample records roughly 170,000 clones, roughly 84% being singletons. What was sequenced was PBMCs or T cells enriched from blood (not recorded which). The receptors here all came from a man aged 60 to 69 who had recovered from COVID-19.

This rearrangement joins TRBV19 to TRBJ2-1; 11 bases match TRBD2. The CDR3 totals 19 residues. The germline V gene has CDR1 LNHDA and CDR2 SQIVND (reference sequence). J lost 2 bases, V lost 1 base, and 10 bases had no gene match. The CDR3 DNA follows: TGTGCCAGTAGTATAGGCCTCCCACTAGCGGGAGTAGCCTACAATGAGCAGTTCTTC. This encodes CASSIGLPLAGVAYNEQFF.

This chain uses TRBV2 with TRBJ1-3; unclear D gene. The V gene lost 4 bases and the J gene lost 4 bases, with 14 bases spanning the gap. Germline values: CDR1 SNHLY, CDR2 FYNNEI. The CDR3 loop spans 15 amino acids. The DNA of the CDR3 is TGTGCCAGCAGTGGGCTAGGACTGACAGGAAACACCATATATTTT. It specifies CASSGLGLTGNTIYF.

V is TRBV19 and J is TRBJ2-6, with D unclear. Germline V CDR1 and CDR2: LNHDA, SQIVND (reference sequence). The V end was cut by 0 bases, the J end by 0 bases, with 3 bases between. The CDR3 contains 15 residues. Here the CDR3 DNA reads TGTGCCAGTAGTATAGATCTCTCTGGGGCCAACGTCCTGACTTTC. Its protein product is CASSIDLSGANVLTF.

This chain uses TRBV15 with TRBJ1-2; D gene uncertain. The germline V gene encodes CDR1 LNHNV and CDR2 YYDKDF (reference sequence). V lost 0 bases to trimming and J lost 8 bases, with 13 bases between them. This CDR3 has 14 amino acids. CDR3 sequence reads: CATSRERGGVGYTF. The CDR3 region has the DNA TGTGCCACCAGCAGAGAACGTGGAGGTGTAGGCTACACCTTC.

The chain combines TRBV3-1 (or the pseudogene TRBV3-2) with TRBJ2-5, with 10 bases that match TRBD2. With 4 bases clipped from V and 5 bases from J, the junction kept 7 bases outside the gene matches. CDR1 and CDR2 (germline): LGHDT, YNNKEL (reference sequence). This CDR3 comprises 15 residues. CDR3 loop: CASSLRLAGLETQYF. The CDR3 nucleotides are TGTGCCAGCAGCCTCCGACTAGCGGGTTTGGAGACCCAGTACTTC.

The V and J genes are TRBV12-3 or TRBV12-4 and TRBJ1-6, with TRBD1 as a possible D gene (6 bases). V gave up 7 bases and J gave up 10 bases, with 11 bases separating them. The CDR3 runs to 12 residues. The CDR3 DNA is TGTGCCAGCACTACACAGGGCTCACCCCTCCACTTT. This encodes CASTTQGSPLHF.

This clone was detected once. The chain joins TRBV13 to TRBJ2-4; 7 bases align to TRBD1. The CDR3 spans 17 residues. Germline CDR1 reads PRHDT; CDR2 reads FYEKMQ (reference sequence). V lost 5 bases, J lost 0 bases, and 10 bases stayed unmatched. CDR3 protein: CASSARQGGGAKNIQYF. DNA of the CDR3: TGTGCCAGCAGCGCCCGACAGGGTGGGGGAGCCAAAAACATTCAGTACTTC. Drawing the rest from reference TRBV13 and TRBJ2-4, the complete variable domain is AAGVIQSPRHLIKEKRETATLKCYPIPRHDTVYWYQQGPGQDPQFLISFYEKMQSDKGSIPDRFSAQQFSDYHSELNMSSLELGDSALYFCASSARQGGGAKNIQYFGAGTRLSVL.

The chain recombines TRBV13 with TRBJ2-7; 11 nucleotides align to TRBD2. With V trimmed by 3 bases and J by 4 bases, 8 bases remained unmatched. CDR3 length: 16 amino acids. Germline assignment: CDR1 PRHDT and CDR2 FYEKMQ (reference sequence). CDR3 in amino acids: CASSFRSSGGRYEQYF. The CDR3 DNA reads as TGTGCCAGCAGCTTTCGGTCTAGCGGGGGGAGGTACGAGCAGTACTTC.

The chain employs TRBV24-1 and TRBJ2-3; D not certain. Germline values: CDR1 KGHDR, CDR2 SFDVKD. The CDR3 has 14 residues. V shed 7 bases and J shed 7 bases, with 17 bases lying between them. CDR3 bases: TGTGCCACCAGCACAGAGTTTAATATTCATACGCAGTATTTT. Protein product: CATSTEFNIHTQYF.

The J gene is TRBJ2-3, the V gene TRBV4-1, with unresolved D. The CDR3 sequence is 17 residues long. Looked up from germline, CDR1 is MGHRA and CDR2 is YSYEKL. The ends were cut back, 0 bases at V and 1 base at J, with 14 bases in the middle. CDR3 amino acids: CASSQDWPRVGTDTQYF. The CDR3 coding sequence is TGCGCCAGCAGCCAAGATTGGCCTCGGGTGGGCACAGATACGCAGTATTTT.

The chain recombines TRBV28 with TRBJ1-3; tentative D call: TRBD1 (5 bases). Looked up from germline, CDR1 is MDHEN and CDR2 is SYDVKM. This CDR3 contains 15 residues. The ends were cut back, 5 bases at V and 0 bases at J, with 11 bases in the middle. CDR3 sequence: CASSGGASSGNTIYF. The CDR3 bases are TGTGCCAGCAGTGGAGGGGCTAGCTCTGGAAACACCATATATTTT.

This rearrangement joins TRBV3-1 (or the pseudogene TRBV3-2) to TRBJ1-6; D is unclear. The germline V gene encodes CDR1 LGHDT and CDR2 YNNKEL (reference sequence). Trimming cost V 1 base and J 9 bases, with 10 bases left between them. The CDR3 runs 14 residues. The CDR3 loop reads CASSQVEGGSPLHF. In DNA, the CDR3 is TGTGCCAGCAGCCAAGTGGAGGGTGGTTCACCCCTCCACTTT.

The V and J genes are TRBV11-2 and TRBJ2-7; 8 positions agree with TRBD1. The V gene end was trimmed by 2 bases and the J gene end by 1 base; junction bases not matched to a gene: 1. Germline CDR1 and CDR2: SGHAT and FQNNGV. The CDR3 sequence is 14 residues long. CDR3 nucleotide sequence: TGTGCCAGCAGCTTACGGGACAGGTCCTACGAGCAGTACTTC. It translates to CASSLRDRSYEQYF.

The DNA for the CDR3 is TGTGCCAGCAGTGATAGGGGTTTCAGGCAGTACTTC. It encodes CASSDRGFRQYF. This rearrangement joins TRBV6-1 to TRBJ2-7, with a tentative D call TRBD1 (5 bases). Per germline, CDR1 MNHNS and CDR2 SASEGT. V shed 3 bases and J shed 9 bases, with 12 bases lying between them. The CDR3 extends over 12 amino acids.

The CDR3 DNA reads as TGTGCCAGCAGCGGGCAGGCGAACACCGGGGAGCTGTTTTTT. Encoded protein: CASSGQANTGELFF. The gene calls are TRBV11-2 and TRBJ2-2, with D hard to call. Germline-derived CDR1 and CDR2 are SGHAT and FQNNGV. Trimming stripped 5 bases from V and 0 bases from J, with 7 bases between. The CDR3 has 14 residues. Together with reference TRBV11-2 and TRBJ2-2, the CDR3 gives the full variable domain: EAGVAQSPRYKIIEKRQSVAFWCNPISGHATLYWYQQILGQGPKLLIQFQNNGVVDDSQLPKDRFSAERLKGVDSTLKIQPAKLEDSAVYLCASSGQANTGELFFGEGSRLTVL.

The V gene is TRBV6-4, the J gene TRBJ2-2; TRBD2 matches at 14 bases. The CDR3 loop spans 17 amino acids. Trimming removed 6 bases from V and 1 base from J; junction bases left unmatched: 4. The germline V gene has CDR1 MRHNA and CDR2 SNTAGT. The CDR3 region is CASSGLAGGENTGELFF. Written as DNA, the CDR3 is TGTGCCAGCAGCGGACTAGCGGGGGGAGAGAACACCGGGGAGCTGTTTTTT.

The rearrangement links TRBV9 to TRBJ1-1, with 11 bases identical to TRBD1. The germline V gene encodes CDR1 SGDLS and CDR2 YYNGEE. V shed 0 bases and J 5 bases; nucleotides not matched to a gene: 6. This CDR3 contains 16 residues. For the CDR3, the DNA is TGTGCCAGCAGCGTAGACCTGGGACAGGGGGGGACTGAAGCTTTCTTT. The encoded protein is CASSVDLGQGGTEAFF.

The rearrangement links TRBV28 to TRBJ1-1, with TRBD1 matching 8 bases. Looked up from germline, CDR1 is MDHEN and CDR2 is SYDVKM. V gave up 4 bases and J gave up 3 bases; unmatched junction bases: 4. This CDR3 spans 14 amino acids. The CDR3 nucleotides read TGTGCCAGCAGTTGGACAGGGCGATACACTGAAGCTTTCTTT. It translates to CASSWTGRYTEAFF. The entire variable domain, with the rest obtained from reference TRBV28 and TRBJ1-1, is as follows: DVKVTQSSRYLVKRTGEKVFLECVQDMDHENMFWYRQDPGLGLRLIYFSYDVKMKEKGDIPEGYSVSREKKERFSLILESASTNQTSMYLCASSWTGRYTEAFFGQGTRLTVV.